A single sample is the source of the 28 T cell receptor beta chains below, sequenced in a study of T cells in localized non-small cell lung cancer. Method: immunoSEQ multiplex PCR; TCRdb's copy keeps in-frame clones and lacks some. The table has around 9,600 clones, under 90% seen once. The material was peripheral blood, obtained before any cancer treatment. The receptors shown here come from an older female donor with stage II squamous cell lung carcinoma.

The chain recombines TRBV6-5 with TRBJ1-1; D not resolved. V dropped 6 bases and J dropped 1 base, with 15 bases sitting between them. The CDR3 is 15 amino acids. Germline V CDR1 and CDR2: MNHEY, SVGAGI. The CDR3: CASSTLAPRNTEAFF. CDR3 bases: TGTGCCAGCAGCACACTGGCCCCTAGGAACACTGAAGCTTTCTTT.

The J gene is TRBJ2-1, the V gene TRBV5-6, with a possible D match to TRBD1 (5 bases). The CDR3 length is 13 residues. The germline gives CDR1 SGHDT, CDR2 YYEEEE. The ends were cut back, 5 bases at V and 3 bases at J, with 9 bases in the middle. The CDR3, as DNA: TGTGCCAGCAGACGCACAGGCTACAATGAGCAGTTCTTC. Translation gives CASRRTGYNEQFF.

CDR3 region: CSVNSVRNTEAFF. The DNA for the CDR3 is TGCAGCGTGAACAGCGTCAGGAACACTGAAGCTTTCTTT. The chain carries TRBV29-1 and TRBJ1-1; D gene uncertain. With 6 bases removed from V and 1 base from J, the gap between germline ends came to 12 bases. The CDR3 loop spans 13 amino acids. Germline V lookup: CDR1 SQVTM, CDR2 ANQGSEA.

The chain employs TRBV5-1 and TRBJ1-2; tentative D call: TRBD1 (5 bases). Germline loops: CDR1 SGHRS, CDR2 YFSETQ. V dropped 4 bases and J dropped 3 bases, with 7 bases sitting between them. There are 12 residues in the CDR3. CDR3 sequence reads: CASSRGDYGYTF. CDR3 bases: TGCGCCAGCAGCAGGGGAGACTATGGCTACACCTTC.

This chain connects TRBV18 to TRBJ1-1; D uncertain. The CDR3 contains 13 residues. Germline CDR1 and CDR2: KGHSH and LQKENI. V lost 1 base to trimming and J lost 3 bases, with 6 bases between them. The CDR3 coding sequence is TGTGCCAGCTCACCACTCGAGGACACTGAAGCTTTCTTT. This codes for CASSPLEDTEAFF.

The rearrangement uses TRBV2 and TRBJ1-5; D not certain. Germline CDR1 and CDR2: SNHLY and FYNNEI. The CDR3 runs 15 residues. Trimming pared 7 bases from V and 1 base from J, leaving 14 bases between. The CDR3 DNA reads TGTGCCAGCACTCCCCAAGTTGGGAGCAATCAGCCCCAGCATTTT. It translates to CASTPQVGSNQPQHF.

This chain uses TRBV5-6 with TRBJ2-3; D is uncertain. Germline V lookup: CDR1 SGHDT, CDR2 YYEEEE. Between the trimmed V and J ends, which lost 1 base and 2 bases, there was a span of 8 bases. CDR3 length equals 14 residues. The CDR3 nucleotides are TGTGCCAGCAGCTTGTTACAGACCACAGATACGCAGTATTTT. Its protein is CASSLLQTTDTQYF.

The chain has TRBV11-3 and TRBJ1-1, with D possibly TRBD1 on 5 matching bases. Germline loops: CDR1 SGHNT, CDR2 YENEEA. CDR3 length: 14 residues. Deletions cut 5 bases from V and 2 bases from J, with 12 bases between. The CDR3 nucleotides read TGTGCCAGCAGCGCCAGTACAGGCAACACTGAAGCTTTCTTT. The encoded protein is CASSASTGNTEAFF.

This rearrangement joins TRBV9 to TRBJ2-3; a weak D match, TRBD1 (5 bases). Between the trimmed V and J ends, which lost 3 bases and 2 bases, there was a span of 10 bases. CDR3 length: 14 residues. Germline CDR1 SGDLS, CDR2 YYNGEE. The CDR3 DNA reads TGTGCCAGCAGCGCCCGACAGTTCACAGATACGCAGTATTTT. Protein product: CASSARQFTDTQYF. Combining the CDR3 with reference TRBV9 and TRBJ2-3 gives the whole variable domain DSGVTQTPKHLITATGQRVTLRCSPRSGDLSVYWYQQSLDQGLQFLIQYYNGEERAKGNILERFSAQQFPDLHSELNLSSLELGDSALYFCASSARQFTDTQYFGPGTRLTVL.

Written as DNA, the CDR3 is TGTGCCAGCAGGCAGACAGGGGAGGATGGCTACACCTTC. Encoded protein: CASRQTGEDGYTF. The chain employs TRBV28 and TRBJ1-2; 8 bases are shared with TRBD1. J gave up 6 bases and V 6 bases, and 6 bases lay outside the gene matches. This CDR3 has 13 amino acids. The germline V gene encodes CDR1 MDHEN and CDR2 SYDVKM.

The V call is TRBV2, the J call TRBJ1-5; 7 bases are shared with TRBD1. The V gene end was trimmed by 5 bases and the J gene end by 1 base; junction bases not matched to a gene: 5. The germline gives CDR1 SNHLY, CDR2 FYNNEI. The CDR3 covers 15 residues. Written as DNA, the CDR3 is TGTGCCAGCAGTCGACCGACAGGGAGCAATCAGCCCCAGCATTTT. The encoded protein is CASSRPTGSNQPQHF.

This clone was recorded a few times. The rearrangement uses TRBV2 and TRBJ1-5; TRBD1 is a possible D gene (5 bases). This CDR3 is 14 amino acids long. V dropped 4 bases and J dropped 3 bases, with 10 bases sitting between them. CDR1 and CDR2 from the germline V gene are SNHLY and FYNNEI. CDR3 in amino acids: CASSAAGYNQPQHF. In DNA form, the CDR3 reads TGTGCCAGCAGTGCGGCAGGGTACAATCAGCCCCAGCATTTT.

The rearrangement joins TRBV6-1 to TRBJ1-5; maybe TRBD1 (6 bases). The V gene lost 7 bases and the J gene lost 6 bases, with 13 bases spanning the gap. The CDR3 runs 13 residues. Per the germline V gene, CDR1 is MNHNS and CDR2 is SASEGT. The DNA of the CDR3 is TGTGCCAGCACCCCGGGGGGGGCTCAGCCCCAGCATTTT. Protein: CASTPGGAQPQHF.

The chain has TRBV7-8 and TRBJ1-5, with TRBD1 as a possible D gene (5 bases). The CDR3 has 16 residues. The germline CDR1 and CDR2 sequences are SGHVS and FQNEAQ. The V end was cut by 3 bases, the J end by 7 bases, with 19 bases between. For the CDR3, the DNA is TGTGCCAGCAGCTTTCAGGGTGGGCAGGTAGACCAGCCCCAGCATTTT. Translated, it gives CASSFQGGQVDQPQHF. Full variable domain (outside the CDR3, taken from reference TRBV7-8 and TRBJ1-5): GAGVSQSPRYKVAKRGQDVALRCDPISGHVSLFWYQQALGQGPEFLTYFQNEAQLDKSGLPSDRFFAERPEGSVSTLKIQRTQQEDSAVYLCASSFQGGQVDQPQHFGDGTRLSIL.

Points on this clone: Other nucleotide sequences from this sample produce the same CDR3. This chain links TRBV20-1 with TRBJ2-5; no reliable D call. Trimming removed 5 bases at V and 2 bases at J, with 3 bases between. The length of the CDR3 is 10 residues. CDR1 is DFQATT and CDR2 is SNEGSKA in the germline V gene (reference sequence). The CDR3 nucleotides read TGCAGTGCTCGTCAAGAGACCCAGTACTTC. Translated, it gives CSARQETQYF.

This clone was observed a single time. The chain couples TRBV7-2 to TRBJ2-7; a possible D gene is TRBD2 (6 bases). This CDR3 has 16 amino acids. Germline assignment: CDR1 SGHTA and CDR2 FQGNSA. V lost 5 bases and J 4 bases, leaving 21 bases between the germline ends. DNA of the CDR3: TGTGCCAGCAGCCCAGTTTTATCGCGGGATTCTTACGAGCAGTACTTC. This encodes CASSPVLSRDSYEQYF.

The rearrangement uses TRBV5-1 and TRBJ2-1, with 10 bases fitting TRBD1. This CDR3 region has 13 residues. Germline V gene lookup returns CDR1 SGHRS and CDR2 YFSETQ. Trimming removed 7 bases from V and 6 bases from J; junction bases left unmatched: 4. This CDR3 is CASGQGGSNEQFF. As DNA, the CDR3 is TGCGCCAGCGGACAGGGGGGAAGCAATGAGCAGTTCTTC.

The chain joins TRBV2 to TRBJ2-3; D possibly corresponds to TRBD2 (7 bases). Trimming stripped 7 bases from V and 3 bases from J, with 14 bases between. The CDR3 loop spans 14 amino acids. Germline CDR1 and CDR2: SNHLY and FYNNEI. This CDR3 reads CASTEGGRTDTQYF. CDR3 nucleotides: TGTGCCAGCACCGAGGGGGGGCGAACAGATACGCAGTATTTT. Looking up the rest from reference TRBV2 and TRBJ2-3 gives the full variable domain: EPEVTQTPSHQVTQMGQEVILRCVPISNHLYFYWYRQILGQKVEFLVSFYNNEISEKSEIFDDQFSVERPDGSNFTLKIRSTKLEDSAMYFCASTEGGRTDTQYFGPGTRLTVL.

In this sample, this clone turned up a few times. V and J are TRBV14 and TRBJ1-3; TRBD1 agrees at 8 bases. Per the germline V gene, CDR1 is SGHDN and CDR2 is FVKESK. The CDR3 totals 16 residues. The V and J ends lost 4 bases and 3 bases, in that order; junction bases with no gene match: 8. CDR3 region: CASSRSQGARGNTIYF. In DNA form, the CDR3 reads TGTGCCAGCAGCCGATCGCAGGGGGCGCGTGGAAACACCATATATTTT.

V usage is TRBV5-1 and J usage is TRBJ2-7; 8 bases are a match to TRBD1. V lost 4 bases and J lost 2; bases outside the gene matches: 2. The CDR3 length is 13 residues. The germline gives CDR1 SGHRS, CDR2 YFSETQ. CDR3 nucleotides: TGCGCCAGCAGCGGACAGGGCACCTACGAGCAGTACGTC. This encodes CASSGQGTYEQYV.

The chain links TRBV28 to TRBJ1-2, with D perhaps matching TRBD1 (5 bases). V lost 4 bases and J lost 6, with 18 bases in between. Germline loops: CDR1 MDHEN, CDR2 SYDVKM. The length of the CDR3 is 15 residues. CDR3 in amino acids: CASSSVSAGTHGYTF. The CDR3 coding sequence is TGTGCCAGCAGTTCCGTATCGGCGGGGACCCATGGCTACACCTTC.

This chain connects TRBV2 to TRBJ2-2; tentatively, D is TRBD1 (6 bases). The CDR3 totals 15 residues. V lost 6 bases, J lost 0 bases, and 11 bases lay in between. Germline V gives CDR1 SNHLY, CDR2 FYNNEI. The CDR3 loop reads CASRLGTPNTGELFF. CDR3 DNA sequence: TGTGCCAGCAGATTAGGGACACCGAACACCGGGGAGCTGTTTTTT. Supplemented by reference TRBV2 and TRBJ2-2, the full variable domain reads EPEVTQTPSHQVTQMGQEVILRCVPISNHLYFYWYRQILGQKVEFLVSFYNNEISEKSEIFDDQFSVERPDGSNFTLKIRSTKLEDSAMYFCASRLGTPNTGELFFGEGSRLTVL.

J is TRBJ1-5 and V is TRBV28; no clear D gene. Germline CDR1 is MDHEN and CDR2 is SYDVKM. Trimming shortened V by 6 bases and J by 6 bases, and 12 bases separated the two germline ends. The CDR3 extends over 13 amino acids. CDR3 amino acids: CASRAEDTQPQHF. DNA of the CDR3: TGTGCCAGCAGGGCAGAAGATACTCAGCCCCAGCATTTT.

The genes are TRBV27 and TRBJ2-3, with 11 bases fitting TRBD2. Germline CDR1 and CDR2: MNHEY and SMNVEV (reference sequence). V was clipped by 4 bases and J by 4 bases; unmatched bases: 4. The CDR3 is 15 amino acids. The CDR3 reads CASSSLGLAADTQYF. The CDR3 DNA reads TGTGCCAGCAGTTCCCTGGGACTAGCGGCAGATACGCAGTATTTT.

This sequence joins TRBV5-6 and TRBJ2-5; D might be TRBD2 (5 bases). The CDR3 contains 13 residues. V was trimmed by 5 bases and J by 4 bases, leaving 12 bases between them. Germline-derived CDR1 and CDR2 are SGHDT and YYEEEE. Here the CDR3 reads CASRPGRGETQYF. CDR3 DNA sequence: TGTGCCAGCAGGCCCGGACGGGGAGAGACCCAGTACTTC.

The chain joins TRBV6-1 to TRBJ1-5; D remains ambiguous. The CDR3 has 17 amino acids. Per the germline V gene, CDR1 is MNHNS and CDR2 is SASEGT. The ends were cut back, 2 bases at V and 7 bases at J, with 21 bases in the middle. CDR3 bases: TGTGCCAGCAGTGAATCGTCGGCAGGCCCGGGGAAACAGCCCCAGCATTTT. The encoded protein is CASSESSAGPGKQPQHF.

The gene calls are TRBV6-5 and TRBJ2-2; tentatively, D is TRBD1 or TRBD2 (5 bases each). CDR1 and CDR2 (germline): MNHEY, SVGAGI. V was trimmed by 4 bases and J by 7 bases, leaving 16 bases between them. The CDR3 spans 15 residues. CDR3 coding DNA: TGTGCCAGCAGTTTTTTGACCATGAGGGGCGGGGAGCTGTTTTTT. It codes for CASSFLTMRGGELFF.

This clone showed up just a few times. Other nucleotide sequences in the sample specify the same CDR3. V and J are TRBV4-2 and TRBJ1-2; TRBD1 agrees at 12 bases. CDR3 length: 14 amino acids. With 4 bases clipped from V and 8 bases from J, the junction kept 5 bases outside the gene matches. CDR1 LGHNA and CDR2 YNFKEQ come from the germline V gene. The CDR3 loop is CASSPGQGADGYTF. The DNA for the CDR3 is TGTGCCAGCAGCCCGGGACAGGGGGCTGACGGCTACACCTTC.